The next 24 T cell receptor beta chains were all read from a single sample in a study of post-analysis software for immune sequencing data. Points from the study as a whole: Roughly 5 TRBV segments occurring more often in patients than controls included TRBV5-6, TRBV5-1 and TRBV20-1.

No antigen is known for these receptors. cDNA libraries for TCR beta contained unique molecular identifiers. TCRdb re-derived calls from the PCR reads in MiXCR, one entry per CDR3 protein. The sample comprises around 400,000 distinct CDR3 sequences, roughly 36% of which are singletons, and 13% rests with the top ten. Sequencing was done on a sample of blood. These receptors all stem from a girl under 18 with multiple sclerosis.

This clonotype turned up a few times. The V call is TRBV29-1, the J call TRBJ2-7; 10 positions match TRBD1. Unmatched junction bases numbered 16, after V lost 5 bases and J lost 3 bases. Germline V gives CDR1 SQVTM, CDR2 ANQGSEA. The CDR3 is 17 amino acids. CDR3 DNA: TGCAGCGTTATCCCGGGACAGGGGACTCCACTGGGCTACGAGCAGTACTTC. This encodes CSVIPGQGTPLGYEQYF.

The chain recombines TRBV7-2 with TRBJ1-1, with D maybe TRBD1 (6 bases). V was trimmed by 7 bases and J by 1 base, leaving 13 bases between them. The germline V gene has CDR1 SGHTA and CDR2 FQGNSA. The CDR3 spans 14 residues. The CDR3, as DNA: TGTGCCAGCATCAGGGGTCTCGGGAACACTGAAGCTTTCTTT. Its translation is CASIRGLGNTEAFF.

This clonotype was recorded a few times. The chain combines TRBV15 with TRBJ1-1; D is undetermined. Trimming removed 5 bases at V and 3 bases at J, with 10 bases between. The length of the CDR3 is 13 residues. The germline V gene encodes CDR1 LNHNV and CDR2 YYDKDF (reference sequence). CDR3 sequence reads: CATSEAGYTEAFF. The DNA of the CDR3 is TGTGCCACCAGCGAGGCGGGGTACACTGAAGCTTTCTTT.

The chain is built from TRBV3-1 and TRBJ2-7; TRBD2 matches 14 bases. The DNA end favors TRBJ2-5, so the J call may be wrong. Germline V gene sequence: CDR1 LGHDT, CDR2 YNNKEL (reference sequence). The CDR3 consists of 17 residues. For the CDR3, the DNA is TGTGCCAGCAGACCTTGGACTAGCGGGGGGTTGTTGGAGACCCAGTACTTC. Protein sequence: CASRPWTSGGLLETQYF.

The V and J genes are TRBV5-1 and TRBJ1-1; D is possibly TRBD1 (5 bases). The germline gives CDR1 SGHRS, CDR2 YFSETQ. Between the trimmed V and J ends, which lost 0 bases and 1 base, there was a span of 7 bases. This CDR3 is 14 amino acids long. The DNA for the CDR3 is TGCGCCAGCAGCTTGGTCAGGGCGAACACTGAAGCTTTCTTT. This gives the protein CASSLVRANTEAFF.

J is TRBJ1-5 and V is TRBV20-1; D gene unclear. Trimming shortened V by 1 base and J by 0 bases, and 13 bases separated the two germline ends. Germline CDR1 and CDR2: DFQATT and SNEGSKA (reference sequence). CDR3 length: 16 amino acids. The CDR3 nucleotides are TGCAGTGCTAGAGGTCAGTGGGGTTATAGCAATCAGCCCCAGCATTTT. This translates into CSARGQWGYSNQPQHF.

In the case of this clonotype: One junction end disagrees with the germline gene, perhaps due to a read error. This sequence joins TRBV5-1 and TRBJ2-5; 9 bases are shared with TRBD1. The DNA end is more similar to TRBJ2-7, so the J call may be wrong. This CDR3 is 14 amino acids long. Per germline, CDR1 SGHRS and CDR2 YFSETQ. The DNA of the CDR3 is TGCGCCTGCAGCTTGGGGACAGGGAATTACGAGCAGTACTTC. It encodes CACSLGTGNYEQYF.

The rearrangement joins TRBV12-3 or TRBV12-4 to TRBJ2-5; TRBD1 aligns across 9 bases. V trimming: 5 bases; J trimming: 3 bases; junction bases outside the gene matches: 7. This CDR3 spans 15 amino acids. The CDR3 nucleotides read TGTGCCAGCAGTAGGTCCGGGACAGGGAAAGAGACCCAGTACTTC. Amino acids: CASSRSGTGKETQYF.

This clonotype was picked up one time. The genes are TRBV7-3 and TRBJ2-3; 9 bases are shared with TRBD1. V lost 4 bases and J lost 2; bases outside the gene matches: 10. Germline CDR1 SGHTA, CDR2 FQGTGA. The CDR3 is 17 residues long. The CDR3 reads CASSYTGGTGPTDTQYF. The CDR3 DNA follows: TGTGCCAGCAGCTATACAGGGGGCACGGGACCCACAGATACGCAGTATTTT.

The chain has TRBV12-3 or TRBV12-4 and TRBJ1-2; D gene ambiguous. V lost 8 bases to trimming and J lost 0 bases, with 25 bases between them. The CDR3 loop spans 18 amino acids. The CDR3 protein is CASSPSGGKVQSNYGYTF. CDR3 DNA: TGTGCCAGCTCGCCCTCAGGAGGGAAAGTCCAATCTAACTATGGCTACACCTTC.

This clonotype was detected many times. This chain uses TRBV4-1 with TRBJ2-3; D remains ambiguous. V was shortened by 1 base and J by 5 bases, with 10 bases between the two germline ends. The CDR3 is 14 residues long. Germline V gene lookup returns CDR1 MGHRA and CDR2 YSYEKL. CDR3 nucleotide sequence: TGCGCCAGCAGCCAAGTAGGGATAAGAGATACGCAGTATTTT. Its translation is CASSQVGIRDTQYF.

For this clonotype: One junction end disagrees with the germline gene, perhaps due to a read error. The genes are TRBV27 and TRBJ2-7; 10 nucleotides align to TRBD1. Germline lookup yields CDR1 MNHEY and CDR2 SMNVEV (reference sequence). The length of the CDR3 is 14 residues. The CDR3 is CASRRQGASYERYF. CDR3 in DNA: TGTGCCAGCAGGAGACAGGGGGCCTCCTACGAGCGGTACTTC.

V gene TRBV9 combines with J gene TRBJ2-3; tentative D call: TRBD1 (6 bases). This CDR3 contains 15 residues. The germline V and J ends were trimmed by 4 bases and 5 bases, with 17 bases remaining between them. The germline CDR1 and CDR2 sequences are SGDLS and YYNGEE. CDR3 residues: CASSLGGSVGDTQYF. DNA of the CDR3: TGTGCCAGCAGCCTAGGGGGTAGCGTGGGAGATACGCAGTATTTT.

This clonotype has at least ten counts. V is TRBV4-1 and J is TRBJ2-3; tentatively, D is TRBD2 (5 bases). Per germline, CDR1 MGHRA and CDR2 YSYEKL. V lost 0 bases and J lost 1, with 5 bases in between. CDR3 length equals 14 residues. The CDR3 DNA sequence: TGCGCCAGCAGCCAAGATAGCGGCACAGATACGCAGTATTTT. Translation gives CASSQDSGTDTQYF.

The rearrangement uses TRBV3-1 and TRBJ2-6; the match to TRBD1 covers 11 bases. Germline V gives CDR1 LGHDT, CDR2 YNNKEL (reference sequence). After removal of 3 bases from V and 2 bases from J, the junction contained 3 bases not matched to a gene. The CDR3 extends over 17 amino acids. The CDR3 coding sequence is TGTGCCAGCAGCCAGTGGGACAGGGGGGCTGGGGCCAACGTCCTGACTTTC. Translated: CASSQWDRGAGANVLTF. Full variable domain (missing parts from reference TRBV3-1 and TRBJ2-6): DTAVSQTPKYLVTQMGNDKSIKCEQNLGHDTMYWYKQDSKKFLKIMFSYNNKELIINETVPNRFSPKSPDKAHLNLHINSLELGDSAVYFCASSQWDRGAGANVLTFGAGSRLTVL.

This clonotype occurred a few times. The chain combines TRBV2 with TRBJ1-2; D ambiguous. Germline-derived CDR1 and CDR2 are SNHLY and FYNNEI. V dropped 2 bases and J dropped 12 bases, with 13 bases sitting between them. The CDR3 loop spans 12 amino acids. The CDR3 is CASSENVKSDTF. CDR3 bases: TGTGCCAGCAGTGAAAATGTGAAGTCCGACACCTTC.

The rearrangement joins TRBV5-1 to TRBJ2-3; D might be TRBD2 (6 bases). The germline V gene has CDR1 SGHRS and CDR2 YFSETQ. The CDR3 consists of 15 residues. The V end lost 0 bases, the J end lost 6 bases, and 14 bases lay between the germline ends. CDR3 protein: CASSLGPDYADTQYF. In DNA form, the CDR3 reads TGCGCCAGCAGCTTGGGACCGGACTATGCGGATACGCAGTATTTT.

This clonotype has just a few counts. This chain uses TRBV12-3 or TRBV12-4 with TRBJ1-2; D gene ambiguous. This CDR3 has 15 residues. V lost 6 bases and J lost 2, with 16 bases in between. The CDR3: CASSPPFTGNYGYTF. CDR3 DNA sequence: TGTGCCAGCAGCCCCCCCTTTACGGGGAACTATGGCTACACCTTC.

The V gene is TRBV28, the J gene TRBJ2-5; D gene uncertain. V was shortened by 6 bases and J by 7 bases, with 15 bases between the two germline ends. Per germline, CDR1 MDHEN and CDR2 SYDVKM. The CDR3 loop spans 13 amino acids. Here the CDR3 reads CASSPNSLGTQYF. The DNA of the CDR3 is TGTGCCAGCAGCCCTAACTCCCTGGGGACCCAGTACTTC.

This clonotype was seen only a few times. V usage is TRBV12-3 or TRBV12-4 and J usage is TRBJ2-7; 12 bases match TRBD2. The junction had 8 bases not matched to a gene; V was cut back by 5 bases and J by 3 bases. The CDR3 has 16 amino acids. The CDR3 loop is CASSPRTSGGIYEQYF. CDR3 nucleotide sequence: TGTGCCAGCAGTCCGAGAACTAGCGGGGGGATCTACGAGCAGTACTTC.

The chain carries TRBV12-3 or TRBV12-4 and TRBJ2-7; 7 positions agree with TRBD2. The CDR3 covers 14 residues. After removal of 5 bases from V and 3 bases from J, the junction contained 7 bases not matched to a gene. DNA of the CDR3: TGTGCCAGCAGTGACCGGGACTACCTCTACGAGCAGTACTTC. This encodes CASSDRDYLYEQYF.

The chain combines TRBV7-6 with TRBJ2-3; TRBD2 aligns across 7 bases. V gave up 1 base and J gave up 0 bases; unmatched junction bases: 10. CDR3 size: 18 residues. The germline CDR1 and CDR2 sequences are SGHVS and FNYEAQ. CDR3 protein: CASSLGPVGRGSTDTQYF. The CDR3 nucleotides read TGTGCCAGCAGCTTAGGGCCAGTCGGGCGGGGGAGCACAGATACGCAGTATTTT.

This clonotype has just a few counts. The chain links TRBV3-1 to TRBJ2-7, with 7 bases matching TRBD1. The CDR3 covers 16 residues. The V segment lost 4 bases and the J segment 0 bases; nucleotides outside the gene matches: 9. Germline assignment: CDR1 LGHDT and CDR2 YNNKEL (reference sequence). As DNA, the CDR3 is TGTGCCAGCAGCCGAGGCCCGGGACAGAGCTCCTACGAGCAGTACTTC. Its protein is CASSRGPGQSSYEQYF.

This chain joins TRBV28 and TRBJ2-5; D call uncertain. CDR1 and CDR2 (germline): MDHEN, SYDVKM. Trimming pared 5 bases from V and 4 bases from J, leaving 17 bases between. This CDR3 is built from 15 residues. Here the CDR3 DNA reads TGTGCCAGCAGTCTCGGGTCTGGCATCCGAGAGACCCAGTACTTC. It codes for CASSLGSGIRETQYF.